This passage covers 9 T cell receptor beta chains from one sample sequenced in a study of blood T cell repertoires in COVID-19 (dated by TCRdb to 2020 to 2022). Library preparation employed the immunoSEQ multiplex PCR assay. Not all clones reach the TCRdb copy of this immuneACCESS table, which keeps in-frame sequences only. Checked studies attribute under half of the gap to unresolved V genes and leave the rest unexplained. For this sample the table gives approximately 190,000 clones, of which roughly 82% were detected only once. The ten largest clones take up around 7.8% of the sample. Sample: peripheral blood. The receptors come from a woman aged 55-69 years with COVID-19, enrolled during active disease.

This clone was picked up a small number of times. The chain joins TRBV18 to TRBJ2-7; no definite D call. The ends were cut back, 1 base at V and 3 bases at J, with 7 bases in the middle. Germline CDR1 reads KGHSH; CDR2 reads LQKENI. The CDR3 is made up of 13 amino acids. Written as DNA, the CDR3 is TGTGCCAGCTCACCACTGTCAGGCTACGAGCAGTACGTC. This gives the protein CASSPLSGYEQYV.

CDR3 sequence: CASNTGSQPQHF. CDR3 bases: TGTGCCAGCAATACAGGGAGCCAGCCCCAGCATTTT. This sequence joins TRBV6-6 and TRBJ1-5; perhaps TRBD1 as D (6 bases). The V end was cut by 7 bases, the J end by 7 bases, with 11 bases between. Per the germline V gene, CDR1 is MNHNY and CDR2 is SVGAGI (reference sequence). The CDR3 covers 12 residues.

The rearrangement links TRBV27 to TRBJ2-3; weak D call: TRBD2 (5 bases). The CDR3 consists of 16 residues. Germline CDR1 MNHEY, CDR2 SMNVEV (reference sequence). The V end was cut by 5 bases, the J end by 5 bases, with 20 bases between. The CDR3 loop is CASSPRGGRALDTQYF. CDR3 coding DNA: TGTGCCAGCAGTCCCCGAGGAGGACGAGCCTTAGATACGCAGTATTTT.

This clone showed up just a few times. This rearrangement joins TRBV2 to TRBJ1-1; D gene ambiguous. The V end was cut by 4 bases, the J end by 4 bases, with 13 bases between. The CDR3 is 14 residues long. Germline loops: CDR1 SNHLY, CDR2 FYNNEI. The CDR3 spells CASSGGRVGTEAFF. The CDR3 DNA reads as TGTGCCAGCAGTGGAGGGAGAGTGGGCACTGAAGCTTTCTTT.

V is TRBV6-5 and J is TRBJ1-5; D is possibly TRBD1 (6 bases). This CDR3 region has 13 residues. Trimming left V 8 bases short and J 5 bases short, with 13 bases between. Germline lookup yields CDR1 MNHEY and CDR2 SVGAGI. The CDR3 nucleotides are TGTGCCAGCCAGAGGGGGACCCATCAGCCCCAGCATTTT. Translated, it gives CASQRGTHQPQHF.

The rearrangement links TRBV29-1 to TRBJ2-1, with D unresolved. Trimming took 4 bases from V and 2 from J, leaving 12 bases between them. The CDR3 is made up of 14 amino acids. Germline loops: CDR1 SQVTM, CDR2 ANQGSEA. CDR3 sequence: CSVVGQVAYNEQFF. CDR3 nucleotides: TGCAGCGTTGTTGGCCAGGTGGCCTACAATGAGCAGTTCTTC.

This clone was counted only a few times. The chain couples TRBV4-1 to TRBJ1-4; 7 bases are shared with TRBD1. The CDR3 consists of 14 residues. V dropped 3 bases and J dropped 4; count of bases not matched to a gene: 2. Per the germline V gene, CDR1 is MGHRA and CDR2 is YSYEKL. The CDR3 DNA is TGCGCCAGCAGCCAGACAGGGTTTAATGAAAAACTGTTTTTT. It codes for CASSQTGFNEKLFF.

The chain has TRBV6-4 and TRBJ2-2; 10 bases fit TRBD2. CDR1 is MRHNA, CDR2 SNTAGT, per germline. This CDR3 has 16 amino acids. V shed 0 bases and J 6 bases; nucleotides not matched to a gene: 4. The DNA of the CDR3 is TGTGCCAGCAGTGACTCGAGCGGGGGGGTCGCCGGGGAGCTGTTTTTT. Amino acids: CASSDSSGGVAGELFF.

J is TRBJ1-1 and V is TRBV28; D might be TRBD1 (5 bases). The CDR3 has 13 amino acids. The germline V and J ends were trimmed by 6 bases and 11 bases, with 19 bases remaining between them. Germline V gene data show CDR1 as MDHEN and CDR2 as SYDVKM. In nucleotides, the CDR3 is TGTGCCAGCAGCACTGGAGGGGAGACGTACGCTTTCTTT. Its translation is CASSTGGETYAFF.